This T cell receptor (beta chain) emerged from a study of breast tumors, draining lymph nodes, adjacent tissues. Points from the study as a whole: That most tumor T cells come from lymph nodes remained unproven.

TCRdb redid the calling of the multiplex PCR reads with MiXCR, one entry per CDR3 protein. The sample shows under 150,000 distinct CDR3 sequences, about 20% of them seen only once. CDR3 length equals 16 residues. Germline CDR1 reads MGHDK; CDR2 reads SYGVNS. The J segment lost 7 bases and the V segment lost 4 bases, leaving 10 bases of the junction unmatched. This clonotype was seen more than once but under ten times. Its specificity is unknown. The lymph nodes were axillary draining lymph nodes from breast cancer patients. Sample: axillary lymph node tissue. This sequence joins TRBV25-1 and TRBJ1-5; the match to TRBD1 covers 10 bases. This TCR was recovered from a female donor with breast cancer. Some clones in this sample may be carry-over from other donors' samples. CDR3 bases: TGTGCCAGCAGTGTCCCCGGGACAGGGGTGGCCCAGCCCCAGCATTTT. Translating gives CASSVPGTGVAQPQHF.